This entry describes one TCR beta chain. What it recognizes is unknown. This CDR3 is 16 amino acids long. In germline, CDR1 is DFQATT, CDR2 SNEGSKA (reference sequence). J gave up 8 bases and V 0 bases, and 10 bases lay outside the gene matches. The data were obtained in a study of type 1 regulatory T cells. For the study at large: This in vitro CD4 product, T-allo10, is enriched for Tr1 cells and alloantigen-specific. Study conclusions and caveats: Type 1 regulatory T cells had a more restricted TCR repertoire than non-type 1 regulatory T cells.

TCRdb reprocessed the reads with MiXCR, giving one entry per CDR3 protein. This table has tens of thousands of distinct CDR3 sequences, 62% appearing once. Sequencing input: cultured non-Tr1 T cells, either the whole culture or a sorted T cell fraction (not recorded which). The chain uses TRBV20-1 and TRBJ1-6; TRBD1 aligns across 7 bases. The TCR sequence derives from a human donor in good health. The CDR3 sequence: CSARDIGQADYSPLHF. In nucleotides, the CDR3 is TGCAGTGCTAGAGACATTGGACAGGCGGATTATTCACCCCTCCACTTT.